What follows are 29 T cell receptor beta chains derived from one specimen sequenced in a study of shared clonotypes between healthy human individuals (TCRdb year 2020). Library preparation employed the immunoSEQ multiplex PCR assay. TCRdb re-hosts the immuneACCESS table, in-frame sequences only. Its copies lack some clones; in the studies checked, an unresolved V gene accounts for under half of them, and the cause for the rest is not known. The table for this sample lists some 2.4 million clones; 80% to 95% of them were counted only once. Approximately 0.36% of the sample comes from the top ten. Sequences were obtained from naive CD4+ T cells from PBMCs. Per the publication, the cell subset or site label means: CD45RA+ positively selected. These receptor sequences come from a young man in good health. Some clones in this sample may be carry-over from other donors' samples.

This rearrangement joins TRBV5-1 to TRBJ2-7; D may be TRBD1 or TRBD2 (5 bases each). V gave up 5 bases and J gave up 3 bases, with 15 bases separating them. The germline V gene encodes CDR1 SGHRS and CDR2 YFSETQ. The CDR3 covers 14 residues. The CDR3 loop reads CASRREGPVYEQYF. For the CDR3, the DNA is TGCGCCAGCAGGAGAGAGGGGCCCGTCTACGAGCAGTACTTC.

The rearrangement links TRBV7-2 to TRBJ2-5; 10 bases fit TRBD2. V lost 5 bases to trimming and J lost 3 bases; unmatched junction nucleotides: 3. CDR1 SGHTA and CDR2 FQGNSA come from the germline V gene. This CDR3 comprises 14 residues. The CDR3 sequence is CASSLLAGEETQYF. DNA for the CDR3: TGTGCCAGCAGCCTCCTAGCGGGAGAAGAGACCCAGTACTTC.

The chain employs TRBV7-8 and TRBJ1-1; D is possibly TRBD1 (5 bases). The CDR3 length is 16 residues. The germline CDR1 and CDR2 sequences are SGHVS and FQNEAQ. The V end was cut by 6 bases, the J end by 0 bases, with 17 bases between. The CDR3 DNA follows: TGTGCCAGCAGGCGCGGGACTGGAGCGATGAACACTGAAGCTTTCTTT. It translates to CASRRGTGAMNTEAFF.

The chain is built from TRBV27 and TRBJ1-1; no clear D. Germline CDR1 MNHEY, CDR2 SMNVEV (reference sequence). Trimming pared 2 bases from V and 4 bases from J, leaving 8 bases between. This CDR3 region has 13 residues. CDR3 protein: CASSLRGSTEAFF. The CDR3, as DNA: TGTGCCAGCAGTTTACGTGGGAGCACTGAAGCTTTCTTT.

This sequence joins TRBV18 and TRBJ1-4, with no clear D. In germline, CDR1 is KGHSH, CDR2 LQKENI. With 8 bases removed from V and 4 bases from J, the gap between germline ends came to 11 bases. The CDR3 is 13 residues long. CDR3 sequence (DNA): TGTGCCAGCCCACTCCGGGATAATGAAAAACTGTTTTTT. Protein product: CASPLRDNEKLFF.

V gene TRBV9 combines with J gene TRBJ2-1; TRBD2 matches at 7 bases. Per the germline V gene, CDR1 is SGDLS and CDR2 is YYNGEE. The V gene end was trimmed by 3 bases and the J gene end by 5 bases; junction bases not matched to a gene: 5. The CDR3 runs 14 residues. The CDR3 region has the DNA TGTGCCAGCAGCGCTACTAGCGCGAACAATGAGCAGTTCTTC. It specifies CASSATSANNEQFF.

The chain combines TRBV10-1 with TRBJ2-2, with D possibly matching TRBD1 (5 bases). CDR1 is WNHNN and CDR2 is SYGVQD in the germline V gene (reference sequence). V was pared by 5 bases and J by 2 bases, with 9 bases between. The CDR3 has 14 amino acids. For the CDR3, the DNA is TGCGCCAGCAGTCAAGACAGCAACACCGGGGAGCTGTTTTTT. Encoded protein: CASSQDSNTGELFF.

The rearrangement joins TRBV19 to TRBJ2-1; no clear D. Trimming shortened V by 6 bases and J by 4 bases, and 16 bases separated the two germline ends. CDR1 and CDR2 (germline): LNHDA, SQIVND (reference sequence). The CDR3 runs 15 residues. This CDR3 reads CASRMPRSGYNEQFF. DNA for the CDR3: TGTGCCAGTAGGATGCCCCGCTCTGGGTACAATGAGCAGTTCTTC. The whole variable domain, remainder taken from reference TRBV19 and TRBJ2-1, is DGGITQSPKYLFRKEGQNVTLSCEQNLNHDAMYWYRQDPGQGLRLIYYSQIVNDFQKGDIAEGYSVSREKKESFPLTVTSAQKNPTAFYLCASRMPRSGYNEQFFGPGTRLTVL.

This chain uses TRBV12-5 with TRBJ1-2; 10 bases line up with TRBD1. This CDR3 comprises 12 residues. Trimming at V came to 4 bases and at J to 9 bases, leaving 2 bases not matched to a gene. Per the germline V gene, CDR1 is LGHNT and CDR2 is FRNRAP. DNA for the CDR3: TGTGCTAGTGGTTGGACAGGGGGAAGCTACACCTTC. Translation: CASGWTGGSYTF.

The J gene is TRBJ2-5, the V gene TRBV28, with D perhaps TRBD2 (6 bases). The closer fit of TRBJ2-7 to the DNA end suggests the J call may be wrong. The germline V gene encodes CDR1 MDHEN and CDR2 SYDVKM. The CDR3 consists of 12 residues. CDR3 loop: CATSSVSYEQYF. Written as DNA, the CDR3 is TGTGCCACCTCTAGCGTCTCCTACGAGCAGTACTTC.

Comment on this clone: A much larger clone sits a single nucleotide away, making a read error possible. This specimen includes other DNA sequences encoding the same CDR3. The chain combines TRBV9 with TRBJ1-2; D is unresolved. Germline lookup yields CDR1 SGDLS and CDR2 YYNGEE. V was shortened by 0 bases and J by 1 base, with 4 bases between the two germline ends. The CDR3 runs to 13 residues. DNA of the CDR3: TGTGCCAGCAGCGTAGATAGTAACTATGGCTACACCTTC. Amino acids: CASSVDSNYGYTF.

The V and J genes are TRBV27 and TRBJ1-3; D ambiguous. The V and J ends lost 5 bases and 0 bases respectively, with 11 bases between them. This CDR3 comprises 15 residues. The germline CDR1 and CDR2 sequences are MNHEY and SMNVEV (reference sequence). CDR3 sequence reads: CASSLLPVSGNTIYF. The CDR3 DNA follows: TGTGCCAGCAGTCTCCTCCCCGTCTCTGGAAACACCATATATTTT.

The V gene is TRBV4-2, the J gene TRBJ2-5, with 12 nucleotides matching TRBD1. The V gene's germline CDR1 is LGHNA and CDR2 YNFKEQ. This CDR3 comprises 15 residues. J was trimmed by 3 bases and V by 4 bases; bases with no gene match: 3. The CDR3 is CASSLGTGGEETQYF. The CDR3 nucleotides are TGTGCCAGCAGCCTCGGGACAGGGGGCGAAGAGACCCAGTACTTC.

This chain links TRBV28 with TRBJ2-3; D gene ambiguous. CDR3 size: 13 residues. The germline V gene has CDR1 MDHEN and CDR2 SYDVKM. CDR3 coding DNA: TGTGCGGCTCAAACGGCTAGCACAGATACGCAGTATTTT. Encoded protein: CAAQTASTDTQYF.

V usage is TRBV9 and J usage is TRBJ1-3; TRBD1 is a possible D gene (5 bases). The CDR3 has 17 residues. Trimming took 0 bases from V and 0 from J, leaving 13 bases between them. Germline values: CDR1 SGDLS, CDR2 YYNGEE. The CDR3 DNA is TGTGCCAGCAGCGTAGTTCCCCAGGGTAGCTCTGGAAACACCATATATTTT. Its protein product is CASSVVPQGSSGNTIYF. Combining the CDR3 with reference TRBV9 and TRBJ1-3 gives the whole variable domain DSGVTQTPKHLITATGQRVTLRCSPRSGDLSVYWYQQSLDQGLQFLIQYYNGEERAKGNILERFSAQQFPDLHSELNLSSLELGDSALYFCASSVVPQGSSGNTIYFGEGSWLTVV.

This clone was detected a few times. Other DNA sequences of this sample code for an identical CDR3. This rearrangement joins TRBV7-3 to TRBJ1-1; D unclear. V lost 4 bases and J lost 1, with 7 bases in between. Germline CDR1 reads SGHTA; CDR2 reads FQGTGA. This CDR3 contains 13 residues. The CDR3 DNA sequence: TGTGCCAGCAGCTCGACGGGGAACACTGAAGCTTTCTTT. Its translation is CASSSTGNTEAFF.

The chain links TRBV28 to TRBJ2-1, with D perhaps TRBD2 (6 bases). The V gene's germline CDR1 is MDHEN and CDR2 SYDVKM. V lost 8 bases and J 2 bases, leaving 7 bases between the germline ends. CDR3 length: 12 amino acids. DNA for the CDR3: TGTGCCAGCTGGGGGGCCTACAATGAGCAGTTCTTC. Residues: CASWGAYNEQFF. The full variable domain, completed using reference TRBV28 and TRBJ2-1, is DVKVTQSSRYLVKRTGEKVFLECVQDMDHENMFWYRQDPGLGLRLIYFSYDVKMKEKGDIPEGYSVSREKKERFSLILESASTNQTSMYLCASWGAYNEQFFGPGTRLTVL.

The chain is built from TRBV6-1 and TRBJ1-2; maybe TRBD1 (5 bases). V was pared by 6 bases and J by 4 bases, with 18 bases between. This CDR3 has 15 residues. Looked up from germline, CDR1 is MNHNS and CDR2 is SASEGT. The CDR3 loop is CASRRGWSEAYGYTF. The CDR3 region has the DNA TGTGCCAGCAGGAGGGGATGGAGCGAAGCCTATGGCTACACCTTC.

This rearrangement joins TRBV5-4 to TRBJ2-5, with 8 bases identical to TRBD1. The CDR3 has 16 residues. In germline, CDR1 is SGHNT, CDR2 YYREEE (reference sequence). V lost 0 bases and J lost 5; bases outside the gene matches: 9. DNA for the CDR3: TGTGCCAGCAGCTTGGCCTGGGCAGGGGGCCCGGAGACCCAGTACTTC. Translated: CASSLAWAGGPETQYF.

CDR3 protein: CASSSTDRPEYF. The CDR3 DNA is TGTGCCAGTAGTAGCACGGACAGACCCGAGTACTTC. This sequence joins TRBV19 and TRBJ2-5; weak D call: TRBD1 (6 bases). CDR3 length equals 12 residues. Trimming removed 4 bases at V and 12 bases at J, with 15 bases between. Per the germline V gene, CDR1 is LNHDA and CDR2 is SQIVND (reference sequence).

This clone was seen a few times. The J gene is TRBJ2-1, the V gene TRBV28; no reliable D call. V shed 8 bases and J shed 8 bases, with 16 bases lying between them. CDR1 is MDHEN and CDR2 is SYDVKM in the germline V gene. The CDR3 runs 13 residues. CDR3 residues: CASARAASDEQFF. The DNA of the CDR3 is TGTGCCAGCGCCAGAGCAGCCTCCGATGAGCAGTTCTTC.

The CDR3 sequence is CASSPPTGGNTIYF. The CDR3 DNA reads TGCGCCAGCAGCCCTCCGACAGGGGGAAACACCATATATTTT. The rearrangement uses TRBV5-1 and TRBJ1-3; 7 bases map to TRBD1. The CDR3 has 14 amino acids. V lost 4 bases and J lost 4; bases outside the gene matches: 5. Germline CDR1 and CDR2: SGHRS and YFSETQ. Filled out from reference TRBV5-1 and TRBJ1-3, the complete variable domain reads KAGVTQTPRYLIKTRGQQVTLSCSPISGHRSVSWYQQTPGQGLQFLFEYFSETQRNKGNFPGRFSGRQFSNSRSEMNVSTLELGDSALYLCASSPPTGGNTIYFGEGSWLTVV.

This CDR3 reads CASSGRLNEKLFF. CDR3 in DNA: TGTGCCAGCAGTGGACGTCTTAATGAAAAACTGTTTTTT. The V gene is TRBV2, the J gene TRBJ1-4; unclear D gene. The V end was cut by 4 bases, the J end by 4 bases, with 7 bases between. CDR3 length equals 13 residues. Germline V lookup: CDR1 SNHLY, CDR2 FYNNEI. Together with reference TRBV2 and TRBJ1-4, the CDR3 gives the full variable domain: EPEVTQTPSHQVTQMGQEVILRCVPISNHLYFYWYRQILGQKVEFLVSFYNNEISEKSEIFDDQFSVERPDGSNFTLKIRSTKLEDSAMYFCASSGRLNEKLFFGSGTQLSVL.

The V call is TRBV7-3, the J call TRBJ2-1; 14 bases match TRBD2. J gave up 0 bases and V 5 bases, and 9 bases lay outside the gene matches. Germline CDR1 SGHTA, CDR2 FQGTGA. CDR3 size: 19 residues. The DNA for the CDR3 is TGTGCCAGCAGCCCCAAACCCGGACTAGCGGGAGGCTCCTACAATGAGCAGTTCTTC. It is translated as CASSPKPGLAGGSYNEQFF. The variable domain in full, with the rest retrieved from reference TRBV7-3 and TRBJ2-1, is GAGVSQTPSNKVTEKGKYVELRCDPISGHTALYWYRQSLGQGPEFLIYFQGTGAADDSGLPNDRFFAVRPEGSVSTLKIQRTERGDSAVYLCASSPKPGLAGGSYNEQFFGPGTRLTVL.

The V gene is TRBV27, the J gene TRBJ2-3, with 8 bases lining up with TRBD2. Germline lookup yields CDR1 MNHEY and CDR2 SMNVEV (reference sequence). J was trimmed by 1 base and V by 7 bases; bases with no gene match: 13. CDR3 length equals 17 residues. The CDR3 DNA follows: TGTGCCAGCAAGTTTGCGGGAGGCCCGGGGGGCACAGATACGCAGTATTTT. This gives the protein CASKFAGGPGGTDTQYF.

The chain is built from TRBV5-4 and TRBJ2-4; tentatively, D is TRBD2 (5 bases). Trimming cost V 1 base and J 1 base, with 21 bases left between them. Germline V gives CDR1 SGHNT, CDR2 YYREEE (reference sequence). The CDR3 extends over 19 amino acids. The chain's CDR3 is CASSLKLEHNSFAKNIQYF. The CDR3 nucleotides are TGTGCCAGCAGCTTGAAACTAGAGCACAACTCCTTCGCCAAAAACATTCAGTACTTC.

The V gene is TRBV7-2, the J gene TRBJ1-1; D is unclear. The CDR3 spans 16 residues. Germline-derived CDR1 and CDR2 are SGHTA and FQGNSA. Trimming pared 2 bases from V and 0 bases from J, leaving 13 bases between. The CDR3 DNA reads TGTGCCAGCAGCTTATTAGGTTCCGCCATGAACACTGAAGCTTTCTTT. The encoded protein is CASSLLGSAMNTEAFF. The complete variable domain, with remaining parts taken from reference TRBV7-2 and TRBJ1-1, reads GAGVSQSPSNKVTEKGKDVELRCDPISGHTALYWYRQSLGQGLEFLIYFQGNSAPDKSGLPSDRFSAERTGGSVSTLTIQRTQQEDSAVYLCASSLLGSAMNTEAFFGQGTRLTVV.

The CDR3: CASSNGQGGLSYEQYF. The CDR3 DNA reads as TGCGCCAGCAGTAACGGACAGGGGGGTCTCTCCTACGAGCAGTACTTC. The chain carries TRBV5-1 and TRBJ2-7; 10 positions agree with TRBD1. This CDR3 region has 16 residues. V was pared by 5 bases and J by 0 bases, with 8 bases of the junction left unmatched. CDR1 SGHRS and CDR2 YFSETQ come from the germline V gene.

The chain recombines TRBV19 with TRBJ1-1, with D maybe TRBD1 (6 bases). The V gene lost 3 bases and the J gene lost 11 bases, with 19 bases spanning the gap. The CDR3 has 14 amino acids. Germline CDR1 and CDR2: LNHDA and SQIVND (reference sequence). The CDR3 DNA reads TGTGCCAGTAGTATTCCACAGGGCCCCGGAAGGGCTTTCTTT. Translation: CASSIPQGPGRAFF.